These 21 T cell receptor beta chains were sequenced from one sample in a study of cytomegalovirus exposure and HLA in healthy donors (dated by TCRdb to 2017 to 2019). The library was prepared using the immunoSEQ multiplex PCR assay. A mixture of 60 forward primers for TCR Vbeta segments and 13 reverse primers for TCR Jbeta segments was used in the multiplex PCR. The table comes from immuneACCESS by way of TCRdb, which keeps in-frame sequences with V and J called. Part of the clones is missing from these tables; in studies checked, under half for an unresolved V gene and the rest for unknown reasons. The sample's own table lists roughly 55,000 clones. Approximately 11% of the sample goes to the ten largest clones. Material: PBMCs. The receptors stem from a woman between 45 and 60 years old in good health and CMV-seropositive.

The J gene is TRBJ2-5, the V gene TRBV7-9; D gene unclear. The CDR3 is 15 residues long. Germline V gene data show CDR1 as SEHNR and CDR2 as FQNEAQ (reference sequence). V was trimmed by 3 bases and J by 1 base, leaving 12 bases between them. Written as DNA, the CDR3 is TGTGCCAGCAGCTTGAGGAGTACTTCCCAAGAGACCCAGTACTTC. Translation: CASSLRSTSQETQYF.

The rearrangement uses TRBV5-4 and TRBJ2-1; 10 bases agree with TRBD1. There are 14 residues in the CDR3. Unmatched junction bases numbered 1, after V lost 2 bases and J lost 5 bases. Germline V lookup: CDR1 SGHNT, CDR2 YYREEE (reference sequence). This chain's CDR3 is CASSFGTGDNEQFF. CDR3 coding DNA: TGTGCCAGCAGCTTTGGGACAGGGGACAATGAGCAGTTCTTC.

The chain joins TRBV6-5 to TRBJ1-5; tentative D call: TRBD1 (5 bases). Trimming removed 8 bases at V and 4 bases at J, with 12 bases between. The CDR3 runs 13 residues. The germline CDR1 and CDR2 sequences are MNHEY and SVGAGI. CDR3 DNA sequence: TGTGCCAGCCGATCAGGGAATAATCAGCCCCAGCATTTT. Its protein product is CASRSGNNQPQHF.

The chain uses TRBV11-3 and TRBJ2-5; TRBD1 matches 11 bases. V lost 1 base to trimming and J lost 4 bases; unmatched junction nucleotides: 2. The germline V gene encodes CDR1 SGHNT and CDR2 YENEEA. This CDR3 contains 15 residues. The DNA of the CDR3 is TGTGCCAGCAGCTTAGGGACAGGGGGCGCAGAGACCCAGTACTTC. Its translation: CASSLGTGGAETQYF.

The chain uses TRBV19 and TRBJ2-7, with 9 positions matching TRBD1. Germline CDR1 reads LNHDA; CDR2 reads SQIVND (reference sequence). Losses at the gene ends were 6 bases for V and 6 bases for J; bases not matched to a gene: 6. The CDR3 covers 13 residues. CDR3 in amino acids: CASSTGTGSEQYF. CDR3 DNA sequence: TGTGCCAGTAGCACCGGGACAGGGAGCGAGCAGTACTTC.

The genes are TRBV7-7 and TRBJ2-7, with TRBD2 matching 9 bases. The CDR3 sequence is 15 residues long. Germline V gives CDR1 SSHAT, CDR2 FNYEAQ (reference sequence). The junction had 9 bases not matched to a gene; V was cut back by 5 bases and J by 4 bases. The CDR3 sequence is CASSHGSGGLYEQYF. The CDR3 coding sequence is TGTGCCAGCAGCCACGGGAGCGGGGGGCTATACGAGCAGTACTTC.

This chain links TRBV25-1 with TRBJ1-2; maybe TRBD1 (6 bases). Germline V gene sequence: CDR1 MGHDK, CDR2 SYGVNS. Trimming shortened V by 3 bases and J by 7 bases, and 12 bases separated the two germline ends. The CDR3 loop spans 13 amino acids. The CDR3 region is CASSEWGQGGYTF. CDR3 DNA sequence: TGTGCCAGCAGTGAGTGGGGGCAGGGTGGCTACACCTTC.

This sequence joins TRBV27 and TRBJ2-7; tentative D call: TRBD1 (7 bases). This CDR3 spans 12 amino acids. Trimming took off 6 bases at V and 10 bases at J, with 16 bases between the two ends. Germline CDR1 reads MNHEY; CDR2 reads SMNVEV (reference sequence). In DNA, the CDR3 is TGTGCCAGCAGCTACCAGGGGGGTCTACAGTACTTC. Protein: CASSYQGGLQYF.

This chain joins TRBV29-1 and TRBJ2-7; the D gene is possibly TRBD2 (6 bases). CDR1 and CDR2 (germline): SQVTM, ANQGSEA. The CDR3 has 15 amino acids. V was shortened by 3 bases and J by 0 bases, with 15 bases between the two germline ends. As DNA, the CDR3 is TGCAGCGTTGAGGGGGGAGACTCCAGCTCCTACGAGCAGTACTTC. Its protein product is CSVEGGDSSSYEQYF.

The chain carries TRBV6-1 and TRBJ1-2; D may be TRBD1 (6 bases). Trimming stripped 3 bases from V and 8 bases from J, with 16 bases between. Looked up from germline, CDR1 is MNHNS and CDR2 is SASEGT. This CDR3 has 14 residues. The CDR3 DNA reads TGTGCCAGCAGTGAGACCAGGGGTGTAGGGGGCTACACCTTC. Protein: CASSETRGVGGYTF.

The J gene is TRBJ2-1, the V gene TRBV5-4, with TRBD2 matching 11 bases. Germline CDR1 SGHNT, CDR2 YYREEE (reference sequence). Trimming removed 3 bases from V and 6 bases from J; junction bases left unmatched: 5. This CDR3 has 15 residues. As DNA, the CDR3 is TGTGCCAGCAGCTCCTTTAGCGGGAGGGGCAATGAGCAGTTCTTC. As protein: CASSSFSGRGNEQFF.

The CDR3 DNA follows: TGTGCCATCAGTGATCAGGGCAATCAGCCCCAGCATTTT. Protein product: CAISDQGNQPQHF. The gene calls are TRBV10-3 and TRBJ1-5; unclear D gene. Trimming pared 3 bases from V and 2 bases from J, leaving 5 bases between. The CDR3 runs 13 residues. Germline CDR1 reads ENHRY; CDR2 reads SYGVKD.

The CDR3: CASSRDREEAFF. CDR3 in DNA: TGTGCCAGCTCTAGGGACAGGGAAGAGGCTTTCTTT. The rearrangement uses TRBV18 and TRBJ1-1; 9 positions match TRBD1. The V gene's germline CDR1 is KGHSH and CDR2 LQKENI. Trimming took 6 bases from V and 11 from J; bases not matched to a gene: 7. The CDR3 covers 12 residues. Together with reference TRBV18 and TRBJ1-1, the CDR3 gives the full variable domain: NAGVMQNPRHLVRRRGQEARLRCSPMKGHSHVYWYRQLPEEGLKFMVYLQKENIIDESGMPKERFSAEFPKEGPSILRIQQVVRGDSAAYFCASSRDREEAFFGQGTRLTVV.

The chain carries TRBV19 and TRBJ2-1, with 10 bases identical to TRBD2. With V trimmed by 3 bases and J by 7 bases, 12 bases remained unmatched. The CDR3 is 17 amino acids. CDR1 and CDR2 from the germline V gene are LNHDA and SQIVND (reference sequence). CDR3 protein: CASSMSTAGGPLNEQFF. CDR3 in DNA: TGTGCCAGTAGTATGAGCACAGCGGGAGGGCCGCTGAATGAGCAGTTCTTC. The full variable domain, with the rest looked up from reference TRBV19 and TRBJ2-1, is DGGITQSPKYLFRKEGQNVTLSCEQNLNHDAMYWYRQDPGQGLRLIYYSQIVNDFQKGDIAEGYSVSREKKESFPLTVTSAQKNPTAFYLCASSMSTAGGPLNEQFFGPGTRLTVL.

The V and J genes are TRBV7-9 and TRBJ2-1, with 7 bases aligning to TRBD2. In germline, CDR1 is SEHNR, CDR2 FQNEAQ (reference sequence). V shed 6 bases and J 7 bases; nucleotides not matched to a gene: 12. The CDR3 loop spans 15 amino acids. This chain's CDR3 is CASRGGTPDRNEQFF. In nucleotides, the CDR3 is TGTGCCAGCAGGGGGGGGACCCCGGATAGGAATGAGCAGTTCTTC.

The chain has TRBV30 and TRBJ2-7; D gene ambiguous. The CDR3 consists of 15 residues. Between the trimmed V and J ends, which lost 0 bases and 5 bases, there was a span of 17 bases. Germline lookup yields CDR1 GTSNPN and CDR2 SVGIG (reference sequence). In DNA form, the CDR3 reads TGTGCCTGGAGTGTATTTGGAGCATTACTTGACGAGCAGTACTTC. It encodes CAWSVFGALLDEQYF.

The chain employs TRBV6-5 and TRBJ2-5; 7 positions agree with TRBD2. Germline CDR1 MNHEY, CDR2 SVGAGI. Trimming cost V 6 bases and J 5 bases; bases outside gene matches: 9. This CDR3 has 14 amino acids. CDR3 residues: CASSFAGVRETQYF. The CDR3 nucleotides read TGTGCCAGCAGCTTCGCGGGAGTCAGGGAGACCCAGTACTTC.

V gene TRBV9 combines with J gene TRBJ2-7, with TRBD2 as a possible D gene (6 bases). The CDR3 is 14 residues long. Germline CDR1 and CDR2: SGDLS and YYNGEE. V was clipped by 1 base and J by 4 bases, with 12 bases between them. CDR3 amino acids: CASSVKTGGYEQYF. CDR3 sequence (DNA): TGTGCCAGCAGCGTAAAAACCGGGGGATACGAGCAGTACTTC.

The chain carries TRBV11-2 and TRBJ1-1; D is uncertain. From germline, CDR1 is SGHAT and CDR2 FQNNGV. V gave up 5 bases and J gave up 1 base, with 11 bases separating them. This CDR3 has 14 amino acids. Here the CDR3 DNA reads TGTGCCAGCAGCCTGATGGGAGGGAACACTGAAGCTTTCTTT. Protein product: CASSLMGGNTEAFF.

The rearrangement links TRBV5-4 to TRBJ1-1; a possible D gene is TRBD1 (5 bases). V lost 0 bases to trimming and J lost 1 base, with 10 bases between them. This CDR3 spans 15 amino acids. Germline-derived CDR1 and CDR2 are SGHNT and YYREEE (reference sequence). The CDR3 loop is CASSLGGVQNTEAFF. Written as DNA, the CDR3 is TGTGCCAGCAGCTTGGGGGGGGTACAGAACACTGAAGCTTTCTTT. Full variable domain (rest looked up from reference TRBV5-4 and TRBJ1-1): ETGVTQSPTHLIKTRGQQVTLRCSSQSGHNTVSWYQQALGQGPQFIFQYYREEENGRGNFPPRFSGLQFPNYSSELNVNALELDDSALYLCASSLGGVQNTEAFFGQGTRLTVV.

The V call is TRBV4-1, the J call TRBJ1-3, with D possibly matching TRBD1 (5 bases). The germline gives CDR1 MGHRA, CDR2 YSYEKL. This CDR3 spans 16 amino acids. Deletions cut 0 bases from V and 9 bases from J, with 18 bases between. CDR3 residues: CASSQDRASAQATIYF. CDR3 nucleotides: TGCGCCAGCAGCCAAGACAGGGCGTCAGCCCAGGCCACCATATATTTT.